A selection of T cell receptor beta chains follows, all from one sample in a study of control samples from healthy donors and cancer patients. The data were produced by immunoSEQ multiplex PCR, yet TCRdb's version contains in-frame clones alone and is incomplete. The data hold approximately 100,000 clones, with 80% to 95% observed a single time. The sample consisted of blood. The origin of the receptors is a human donor in good health. The donor label of this sample is uncertain. CDR3s include the opening cysteine and the closing phenylalanine or tryptophan. The D gene is left open where the match is weak. Expanded clones are given a class, and other clones once, few, many or no size at all.

clone_size: -; d_call: -; j_call: TRBJ2-3; v_call: TRBV5-1; cdr3_aa: CASSWFRGRSSTDTQYF; cdr3_nt: TGCGCCAGCAGCTGGTTTCGGGGCAGGTCTAGCACAGATACGCAGTATTTT
clone_size: -; d_call: TRBD1; j_call: TRBJ2-1; v_call: TRBV3-1/TRBV3-2; cdr3_aa: CASSPTGSDEQFF; cdr3_nt: TGTGCCAGCAGCCCGACAGGGAGCGATGAGCAGTTCTTC
clone_size: -; d_call: -; j_call: TRBJ1-1; v_call: TRBV3-1/TRBV3-2; cdr3_aa: CASSHGITEAFF; cdr3_nt: TGTGCCAGCAGCCATGGGATCACTGAAGCTTTCTTT
clone_size: -; d_call: -; j_call: TRBJ2-5; v_call: TRBV24-1; cdr3_aa: CATSGDGEKETQYF; cdr3_nt: TGTGCCACCAGTGGCGACGGGGAAAAAGAGACCCAGTACTTC
clone_size: -; d_call: -; j_call: TRBJ1-1; v_call: TRBV3-1/TRBV3-2; cdr3_aa: CASSQAWEGSEAFF; cdr3_nt: TGTGCCAGCAGCCAAGCGTGGGAGGGCTCTGAAGCTTTCTTT
clone_size: -; d_call: -; j_call: TRBJ1-1; v_call: TRBV12-3/TRBV12-4; cdr3_aa: CASSSDANTEAFF; cdr3_nt: TGTGCCAGCAGTTCCGACGCGAACACTGAAGCTTTCTTT
clone_size: few; d_call: -; j_call: TRBJ1-3; v_call: TRBV6-1; cdr3_aa: CASSDRGWGNTIYF; cdr3_nt: TGTGCCAGCAGTGACAGGGGATGGGGAAACACCATATATTTT
clone_size: -; d_call: -; j_call: TRBJ1-6; v_call: TRBV3-1/TRBV3-2; cdr3_aa: CASSSRGGRINSPLHF; cdr3_nt: TGTGCCAGCAGCTCAAGAGGCGGAAGGATTAATTCACCCCTCCACTTT
clone_size: -; d_call: TRBD1; j_call: TRBJ1-1; v_call: TRBV9; cdr3_aa: CASSVAGTGGDTEAFF; cdr3_nt: TGTGCCAGCAGCGTAGCAGGGACAGGGGGGGACACTGAAGCTTTCTTT
clone_size: -; d_call: -; j_call: TRBJ2-3; v_call: TRBV6-6; cdr3_aa: CASSYSNGHTDTQYF; cdr3_nt: TGTGCCAGCAGTTACTCGAACGGCCACACAGATACGCAGTATTTT
clone_size: -; d_call: -; j_call: TRBJ1-5; v_call: TRBV6-6; cdr3_aa: CASSRDPYSNQPQHF; cdr3_nt: TGTGCCAGCAGTCGGGACCCCTATAGCAATCAGCCCCAGCATTTT
clone_size: once; d_call: TRBD1; j_call: TRBJ2-1; v_call: TRBV6-6; cdr3_aa: CASRRQGGSYNEQFF; cdr3_nt: TGTGCCAGCAGGCGACAGGGGGGCTCCTACAATGAGCAGTTCTTC
clone_size: -; d_call: -; j_call: TRBJ1-2; v_call: TRBV7-2; cdr3_aa: CASSLNRGYGYTF; cdr3_nt: TGTGCCAGCAGCTTAAATCGGGGCTATGGCTACACCTTC
clone_size: once; d_call: -; j_call: TRBJ2-1; v_call: TRBV11-2; cdr3_aa: CASSLAGSGEQFF; cdr3_nt: TGTGCCAGCAGCTTGGCGGGATCAGGTGAGCAGTTCTTC
clone_size: -; d_call: -; j_call: TRBJ2-3; v_call: TRBV24-1; cdr3_aa: CATSPPMPGSPDTQYF; cdr3_nt: TGTGCCACCAGTCCCCCTATGCCCGGATCCCCAGATACGCAGTATTTT
clone_size: -; d_call: TRBD1; j_call: TRBJ2-6; v_call: TRBV19; cdr3_aa: CASSATGTGANVLTF; cdr3_nt: TGTGCCAGTAGTGCGACAGGGACTGGGGCCAACGTCCTGACTTTC